These 9 T cell receptor beta chains share one sample of origin, sequenced in a study of blood T cell repertoires in COVID-19 (dated by TCRdb to 2018 to 2021). The library relied on the immunoSEQ multiplex PCR assay. Drawn from immuneACCESS, this table holds only the in-frame rearrangements with V and J called that TCRdb kept. Clones are partly lost; checked studies trace under half to an unresolved V gene and leave the rest unexplained. This sample gives about 73,000 clones in total; 84% of them show up just once. Of the sample, approximately 29% is held by the ten largest clones. Sequences were obtained from peripheral blood. The source of these receptors is a human donor in a cohort sampled during active COVID-19.

The rearrangement joins TRBV7-3 to TRBJ2-5; no clear D gene. CDR1 and CDR2 from the germline V gene are SGHTA and FQGTGA. The V end lost 2 bases, the J end lost 2 bases, and 6 bases lay between the germline ends. This CDR3 comprises 13 residues. The CDR3 is CASSLVPQETQYF. CDR3 nucleotides: TGTGCCAGCAGCTTAGTTCCACAAGAGACCCAGTACTTC.

V is TRBV18 and J is TRBJ2-6; maybe TRBD1 (6 bases). Germline CDR1 is KGHSH and CDR2 is LQKENI. Trimming pared 2 bases from V and 1 base from J, leaving 9 bases between. CDR3 size: 16 residues. CDR3 DNA sequence: TGTGCCAGCTCACCAGTACAGGGTTCTGGGGCCAACGTCCTGACTTTC. Protein: CASSPVQGSGANVLTF.

The chain carries TRBV11-1 and TRBJ2-7, with D unresolved. CDR1 is SGHAT and CDR2 is FQDESV in the germline V gene (reference sequence). The CDR3 extends over 13 amino acids. V lost 6 bases and J 1 base, leaving 10 bases between the germline ends. In DNA, the CDR3 is TGTGCCAGCAGGTCCCTCGGTTCCTACGAGCAGTACTTC. It translates to CASRSLGSYEQYF. The whole variable domain, remainder taken from reference TRBV11-1 and TRBJ2-7, is EAEVAQSPRYKITEKSQAVAFWCDPISGHATLYWYRQILGQGPELLVQFQDESVVDDSQLPKDRFSAERLKGVDSTLKIQPAELGDSAMYLCASRSLGSYEQYFGPGTRLTVT.

This CDR3 reads CASSRGAPYNEQFF. CDR3 DNA: TGTGCCAGTAGTAGGGGAGCACCCTACAATGAGCAGTTCTTC. The chain employs TRBV19 and TRBJ2-1, with a weak D call TRBD2 (5 bases). In germline, CDR1 is LNHDA, CDR2 SQIVND (reference sequence). The germline V and J ends were trimmed by 4 bases and 2 bases, with 9 bases remaining between them. The CDR3 totals 14 residues.

This CDR3 reads CASSLTGGRGTQYF. CDR3 nucleotides: TGTGCCAGCAGCTTAACAGGGGGCCGGGGGACCCAGTACTTC. The rearrangement joins TRBV5-6 to TRBJ2-5, with 9 bases that match TRBD1. Per the germline V gene, CDR1 is SGHDT and CDR2 is YYEEEE. This CDR3 is built from 14 residues. The J segment lost 7 bases and the V segment lost 2 bases, leaving 6 bases of the junction unmatched. Looking up the rest from reference TRBV5-6 and TRBJ2-5 gives the full variable domain: DAGVTQSPTHLIKTRGQQVTLRCSPKSGHDTVSWYQQALGQGPQFIFQYYEEEERQRGNFPDRFSGHQFPNYSSELNVNALLLGDSALYLCASSLTGGRGTQYFGPGTRLLVL.

V usage is TRBV5-1 and J usage is TRBJ2-3, with a tentative D call TRBD2 (6 bases). V was pared by 2 bases and J by 2 bases, with 15 bases between. Germline V gene lookup returns CDR1 SGHRS and CDR2 YFSETQ. The CDR3 spans 16 residues. The CDR3, as DNA: TGCGCCAGCAGCTTAGGGCCGGGGGTTGACACAGATACGCAGTATTTT. Translated: CASSLGPGVDTDTQYF.

The V gene is TRBV6-5, the J gene TRBJ2-7; a possible D gene is TRBD2 (6 bases). The CDR3 runs 15 residues. V lost 4 bases, J lost 3 bases, and 16 bases lay in between. The germline V gene has CDR1 MNHEY and CDR2 SVGAGI. This chain's CDR3 is CASSLRAGRLYEQYF. The CDR3 DNA is TGTGCCAGCAGTTTAAGGGCGGGGCGTCTCTACGAGCAGTACTTC.

The V gene is TRBV9, the J gene TRBJ2-5, with TRBD1 matching over 8 bases. V was pared by 0 bases and J by 5 bases, with 6 bases of the junction left unmatched. This CDR3 region has 15 residues. The germline CDR1 and CDR2 sequences are SGDLS and YYNGEE. In nucleotides, the CDR3 is TGTGCCAGCAGCGTAGGGCAGGGGGCCTCGGAGACCCAGTACTTC. It translates to CASSVGQGASETQYF.

J is TRBJ1-5 and V is TRBV5-6, with TRBD1 matching over 10 bases. CDR3 size: 16 residues. V dropped 4 bases and J dropped 2; count of bases not matched to a gene: 6. Germline-derived CDR1 and CDR2 are SGHDT and YYEEEE. CDR3 sequence: CASSKDRGNGNQPQHF. In DNA form, the CDR3 reads TGTGCCAGCAGCAAGGACAGGGGGAATGGCAATCAGCCCCAGCATTTT. Complete variable domain (other parts from reference TRBV5-6 and TRBJ1-5): DAGVTQSPTHLIKTRGQQVTLRCSPKSGHDTVSWYQQALGQGPQFIFQYYEEEERQRGNFPDRFSGHQFPNYSSELNVNALLLGDSALYLCASSKDRGNGNQPQHFGDGTRLSIL.